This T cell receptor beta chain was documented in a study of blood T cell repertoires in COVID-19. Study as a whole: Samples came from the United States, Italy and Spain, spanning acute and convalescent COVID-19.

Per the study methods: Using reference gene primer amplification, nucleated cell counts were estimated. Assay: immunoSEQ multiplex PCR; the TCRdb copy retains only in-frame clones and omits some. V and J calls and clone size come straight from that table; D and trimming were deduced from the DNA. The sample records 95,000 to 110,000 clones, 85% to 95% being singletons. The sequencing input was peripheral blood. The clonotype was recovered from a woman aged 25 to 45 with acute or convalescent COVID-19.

CDR3 loop: CASSRTDRGSSGNTIYF. DNA for the CDR3: TGTGCCAGCAGCCGAACGGACAGGGGCAGCTCTGGAAACACCATATATTTT. The chain joins TRBV2 to TRBJ1-3; TRBD1 aligns across 9 bases. CDR3 length: 17 residues. Losses at the gene ends were 6 bases for V and 0 bases for J; bases not matched to a gene: 9. CDR1 SNHLY and CDR2 FYNNEI come from the germline V gene. Full variable domain (outside the CDR3, taken from reference TRBV2 and TRBJ1-3): EPEVTQTPSHQVTQMGQEVILRCVPISNHLYFYWYRQILGQKVEFLVSFYNNEISEKSEIFDDQFSVERPDGSNFTLKIRSTKLEDSAMYFCASSRTDRGSSGNTIYFGEGSWLTVV.